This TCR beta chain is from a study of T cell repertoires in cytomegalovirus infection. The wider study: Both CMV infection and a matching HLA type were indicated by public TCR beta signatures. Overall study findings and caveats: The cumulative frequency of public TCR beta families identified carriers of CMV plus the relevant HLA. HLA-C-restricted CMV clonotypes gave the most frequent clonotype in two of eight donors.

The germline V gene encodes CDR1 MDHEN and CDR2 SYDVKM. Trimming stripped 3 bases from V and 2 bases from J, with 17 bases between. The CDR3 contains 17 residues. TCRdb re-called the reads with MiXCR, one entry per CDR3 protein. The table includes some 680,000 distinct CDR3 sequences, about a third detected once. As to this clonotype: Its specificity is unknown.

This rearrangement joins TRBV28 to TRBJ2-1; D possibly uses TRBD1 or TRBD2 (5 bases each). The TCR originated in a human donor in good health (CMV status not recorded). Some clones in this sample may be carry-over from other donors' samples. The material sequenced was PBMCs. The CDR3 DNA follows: TGTGCCAGCAGTTTTCCCCTTTATGAGGGACCCTACAATGAGCAGTTCTTC. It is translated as CASSFPLYEGPYNEQFF.